A selection of T cell receptor beta chains follows, all from one sample in a study of patients and donors after allogeneic stem cell transplantation. Via MiXCR, TCRdb re-called the RT-PCR reads, giving one row per CDR3 protein. The repertoire includes fewer than 500,000 distinct CDR3 sequences, about a sixth of them detected once, and less than 8.5% sits in the top ten. Input material: blood, either unsorted or a sorted T cell fraction (not recorded which). Every receptor here comes from a human donor who was either an allogeneic HSCT recipient or a stem cell or donor lymphocyte infusion donor (not recorded which). It is not recorded whose cells these are; they may come from a transplant donor. CDR3s include the opening cysteine and the closing phenylalanine or tryptophan. The D gene is left open where the match is weak. Clone size is stated in some rows and not others, as once, few, many or a class when expanded.

j_call d_call v_call clone_size cdr3_nt cdr3_aa
TRBJ2-1 TRBD2 TRBV4-2 few TGTGCCAGCAGCTTCGGCAGCGGGGGGTCCCCCTACAATGAGCAGTTCTTC CASSFGSGGSPYNEQFF
TRBJ1-1 - TRBV18 few TGTGCCAGCTCACGGGGGAGCACTGAAGCTTTCTTT CASSRGSTEAFF
TRBJ2-1 TRBD2 TRBV20-1 - TGCAGTGCTGCCGGGACTAGCGGGGCGGGGGAGCAGTTCTTC CSAAGTSGAGEQFF
TRBJ2-5 TRBD2 TRBV4-1 few TGCGCCAGCAGCCAAGACGGGACTAGCGGGAGCTCAGAGACCCAGTACTTC CASSQDGTSGSSETQYF
TRBJ2-2 TRBD2 TRBV19 - TGTGCCAGTAGTATAAGTGCAGGACTAGCGGTCACCGGGGAGCTGTTTTTT CASSISAGLAVTGELFF
TRBJ2-7 TRBD1 TRBV5-1 - TGCGCCAGCAGCTGGACAGGGGTTGGCTCCTACGAGCAGTACTTC CASSWTGVGSYEQYF
TRBJ2-1 TRBD1 TRBV6-2/TRBV6-3 few TGTGCCAGCAGTTATATTACAGGGGACAGAGCCTACAATGAGCAGTTCTTC CASSYITGDRAYNEQFF
TRBJ1-1 - TRBV6-5 - TGTGCCAGCAGTTTCCGGGGGAACGCTGAAGCTTTCTTT CASSFRGNAEAFF
TRBJ2-3 TRBD1 TRBV12-5 - TGTGCTAGTGGCACCGGGACAGACACAGATACGCAGTATTTT CASGTGTDTDTQYF
TRBJ2-3 - TRBV5-6 - TGTGCCAGCAGCTCGGGGCGCCTGGAGGATACGCAGTATTTT CASSSGRLEDTQYF
TRBJ1-6 TRBD1 TRBV3-1 few TGTGCCAGCAGCCTGGGGGGACAGCGAAATTCACCCCTCCACTTT CASSLGGQRNSPLHF
TRBJ1-1 TRBD1 TRBV29-1 - TGCAGCACCTCACAGGGGCGGAACACTGAAGCTTTCTTT CSTSQGRNTEAFF
TRBJ2-1 - TRBV30 few TGTGCCTGGAGTCCGCCTCTGGACACCGGCTCCTACAATGAGCAGTTCTTC CAWSPPLDTGSYNEQFF
TRBJ2-1 - TRBV11-1 - TGTGCCAGCAGCTTAGGCCAAACAGGGCTCGGGAGCTCCTACAATGAGCAGTTCTTC CASSLGQTGLGSSYNEQFF
TRBJ2-1 TRBD2 TRBV5-6 few TGTGCCAGCAGCTTGGCCCTGACTAGCGGGAGGTTGTCGCAGTTCTTC CASSLALTSGRLSQFF
TRBJ2-3 TRBD2 TRBV2 - TGTGCCAGCAGTGATCCTAGCGGATCCACAGATACGCAGTATTTT CASSDPSGSTDTQYF
TRBJ2-7 - TRBV29-1 few TGCAGCGGGGGGAGCTCCTACGAGCAGTACTTC CSGGSSYEQYF
TRBJ1-3 - TRBV12-3/TRBV12-4 few TGTGCCAGCAGGTCCACGGGCTCTGGAAACACCATATATTTT CASRSTGSGNTIYF
TRBJ2-2 TRBD1 TRBV20-1 few TGCAGTGTCAGAAATTGGACAGGGGGCAAACAAGGGGAGCTGTTTTTT CSVRNWTGGKQGELFF
TRBJ2-1 TRBD1 TRBV6-1 - TGTGCCAGCAGTAGACCGGGACAGAAAACCTACAATGAGCAGTTCTTC CASSRPGQKTYNEQFF
TRBJ2-2 TRBD2 TRBV20-1 - TGCAGTGCTAGAGATCGGGCGGGAGGGCCGATCGGGGAGCTGTTTTTT CSARDRAGGPIGELFF
TRBJ2-1 TRBD2 TRBV3-1 - TGTGCCAGCAGCCAAGAGGCGGGAGGGCCGGGCAGTTCCTACAATGAGCAGTTCTTC CASSQEAGGPGSSYNEQFF
TRBJ1-1 TRBD1 TRBV15 few TGTGCCACCAGCAGAGATCTGACAGGGACCCCGGTTGGGACTGAAGCTTTCTTT CATSRDLTGTPVGTEAFF
TRBJ2-4 TRBD1 TRBV5-1 few TGCGCCAGCAGCTTACCCGGTCAGGGGGCAAGAAACATTCAGTACTTC CASSLPGQGARNIQYF
TRBJ1-2 TRBD1 TRBV18 - TGTGCCAGCTCACCAGAAGGGACAGGTAGCTATGGCTACACCTTC CASSPEGTGSYGYTF
TRBJ2-3 TRBD2 TRBV10-3 few TGTGCCATCAGTGAGCGGACTAGCGGGAGGGTCGGCACAGATACGCAGTATTTT CAISERTSGRVGTDTQYF
TRBJ2-2 - TRBV2 few TGTGCCAGCAGTGAGCAGGACACCGGGGAGCTGTTTTTT CASSEQDTGELFF
TRBJ2-4 TRBD2 TRBV29-1 - TGCAGCGCTGAGAGGCGCGGGAGAGCCAAAAACATTCAGTACTTC CSAERRGRAKNIQYF
TRBJ2-7 - TRBV7-2 few TGTGCCAGCAGCTTATGGGGGTACGAGCAGTACTTC CASSLWGYEQYF
TRBJ2-7 - TRBV3-1 - TGTGCCAGCAGCCTCTCCCGGAGGAGGGGGCAGTACTTC CASSLSRRRGQYF
TRBJ2-3 - TRBV5-1 few TGCGCCAGCAGCTCCGGGTCTCTACTCACAGATACGCAGTATTTT CASSSGSLLTDTQYF
TRBJ2-1 - TRBV3-1 few TGTGCCAGCAGCCAAGATACCCCCAATGAGCAGTTCTTC CASSQDTPNEQFF
TRBJ2-5 - TRBV24-1 - TGTGCCACCGGGGGAGAGGACCGGAAGACCCAGTACTTC CATGGEDRKTQYF
TRBJ1-1 - TRBV29-1 - TGCAGCGTTGCAGGACTCATGAACACTGAAGCTTTCTTT CSVAGLMNTEAFF
TRBJ2-2 - TRBV2 - TGTGCCAGCAGTGAACTGTCTTCTAACACCGGGGAGCTGTTTTTT CASSELSSNTGELFF
TRBJ1-4 - TRBV7-9 many TGTGCCAGCAGCTTAGCAGCGAGGGGGAAACGTGAAAAACTGTTTTTT CASSLAARGKREKLFF
TRBJ2-2 - TRBV2 - TGTGCCACCCAGGGGACCGGGGAGCTGTTTTTT CATQGTGELFF
TRBJ2-3 TRBD1 TRBV20-1 - TGCAGTGCCACCTTTCCGAAGGACAGGGGTGCCACAGATACGCAGTATTTT CSATFPKDRGATDTQYF
TRBJ1-4 - TRBV12-3/TRBV12-4 - TGTGCCAGCAGTGTTGACCGAGATAATGAAAAACTGTTTTTT CASSVDRDNEKLFF
TRBJ2-7 - TRBV29-1 - TGCAGCTTCTCTCGTTCTACCATGTGGGAGCAGTACTTC CSFSRSTMWEQYF
TRBJ2-3 TRBD2 TRBV11-2 few TGTGCCAGCAGCTCCCTCCTAGCGGAGCCCACAGATACGCAGTATTTT CASSSLLAEPTDTQYF
TRBJ2-1 TRBD2 TRBV12-3/TRBV12-4 - TGTGCCAGCAGTTTTTTATGGGGGAGGGATTCCTACAATGAGCAGTTCTTC CASSFLWGRDSYNEQFF
TRBJ1-5 - TRBV12-3/TRBV12-4 few TGTGCCAGCAGTTTTAAGAAGCTTAGCAATCAGCCCCAGCATTTT CASSFKKLSNQPQHF
TRBJ2-2 TRBD2 TRBV7-6 - TGTGCCAGCAGCGTGAGCGGGGGTATCGGGGAGCTGTTTTTT CASSVSGGIGELFF
TRBJ2-7 - TRBV7-9 - TGTGCCAGCAGCTTAGCGTGGGGCTTCAACGAGCAGTACTTC CASSLAWGFNEQYF
TRBJ2-1 - TRBV19 - TGTGCCAGTAGTACAGGAGGCTCGAGGGATGAGCAGTTCTTC CASSTGGSRDEQFF
TRBJ2-7 - TRBV6-1 - TGTGCCAGCACCTTAGACAGAGACTACGAGCAGTACTTC CASTLDRDYEQYF
TRBJ2-7 - TRBV5-6 few TGTGCCAGCAGCTCCGTTAGGCCCCCCTACGAGCAGTACTTC CASSSVRPPYEQYF
TRBJ1-2 TRBD1 TRBV5-1 once TGCGCCAGCAGCCCGGACAGGGCGGGCTACACCTTC CASSPDRAGYTF
TRBJ1-1 - TRBV28 - TGTGCCAGCAGTCCGGGGGCCCTCTCCCCCATTTCCACTGAAGCTTTCTTT CASSPGALSPISTEAFF